The 5 T cell receptor beta chains below all came from one sample that was sequenced in a study of spatial heterogeneity in lung cancer. TCRdb re-called the 5' RACE reads through MiXCR, storing one row per CDR3 protein. The table records 43,000 or so distinct CDR3 sequences, roughly 10% of them present only once. Time point meaning: blood at routine non-recurrence follow-up after resection. Material: PBMCs, obtained at follow-up. The receptors were sampled from a male donor with early-stage non-small cell lung cancer.

As for this clonotype: An end of the junction differs from the germline gene, which may be a read error. The chain employs TRBV5-1 and TRBJ2-7; tentative D call: TRBD2 (6 bases). The CDR3 contains 13 residues. Germline CDR1 SGHRS, CDR2 YFSETQ. The DNA of the CDR3 is TGTGCCAGCAGCTTGGGACTCCCTTACGAGCAGTACTTC. Translation: CASSLGLPYEQYF.

The chain carries TRBV4-2 and TRBJ1-2; TRBD1 matches 8 bases. The germline CDR1 and CDR2 sequences are LGHNA and YNFKEQ. The V gene end was trimmed by 4 bases and the J gene end by 8 bases; junction bases not matched to a gene: 12. The CDR3 totals 15 residues. The CDR3 protein is CASSLIVTGGQGYTF. The CDR3 region has the DNA TGTGCCAGCAGCCTGATCGTTACAGGGGGTCAGGGCTACACCTTC.

This clonotype was counted between two and nine times. The chain recombines TRBV29-1 with TRBJ2-5; D call uncertain. This CDR3 has 12 amino acids. The germline V and J ends were trimmed by 5 bases and 9 bases, with 16 bases remaining between them. The V gene's germline CDR1 is SQVTM and CDR2 ANQGSEA. The CDR3 nucleotides are TGCAGCGTTAATCGGCCTCCGAGTCCCCAGTACTTC. Translated, it gives CSVNRPPSPQYF.

The V call is TRBV6-5, the J call TRBJ1-1, with D unresolved. Per germline, CDR1 MNHEY and CDR2 SVGAGI. The V gene lost 0 bases and the J gene lost 9 bases, with 14 bases spanning the gap. The CDR3 totals 14 residues. CDR3 sequence reads: CASSYSTVHDQAFF. The CDR3 DNA follows: TGTGCCAGCAGTTACTCGACGGTCCACGACCAAGCTTTCTTT.

The table lists this clonotype with a few counts. The chain carries TRBV7-8 and TRBJ2-4, with D possibly being TRBD1 (6 bases). Looked up from germline, CDR1 is SGHVS and CDR2 is FQNEAQ. The CDR3 has 14 amino acids. The V end lost 5 bases, the J end lost 6 bases, and 14 bases lay between the germline ends. CDR3 DNA sequence: TGTGCCAGCAGCCGATTACAGGGCCCAAACATTCAGTACTTC. As protein: CASSRLQGPNIQYF.